These 30 T cell receptor beta chains came from one sample sequenced in a study of blood T cell repertoires in COVID-19. Data came from immunoSEQ multiplex PCR; TCRdb stores just in-frame clones and leaves some out. Among about 70,000 clones listed, under 90% were seen once. The sample consisted of peripheral blood. All receptors come from a man aged 65 to 85 who had recovered from COVID-19.

The genes are TRBV4-2 and TRBJ2-7; no definite D call. This CDR3 spans 12 amino acids. V lost 5 bases to trimming and J lost 0 bases, with 5 bases between them. The germline V gene has CDR1 LGHNA and CDR2 YNFKEQ. CDR3 nucleotides: TGTGCCAGCAGCAACAGCTCCTACGAGCAGTACTTC. This translates into CASSNSSYEQYF.

The rearrangement links TRBV7-2 to TRBJ2-7, with D perhaps TRBD1 (6 bases). Trimming removed 5 bases at V and 5 bases at J, with 16 bases between. Germline V gene lookup returns CDR1 SGHTA and CDR2 FQGNSA. The length of the CDR3 is 14 residues. CDR3 sequence: CASSPRPGENEQYF. The CDR3 bases are TGTGCCAGCAGCCCAAGGCCAGGGGAAAACGAGCAGTACTTC.

V gene TRBV5-4 combines with J gene TRBJ2-7; a weak D match, TRBD2 (5 bases). The CDR3 spans 14 residues. CDR1 SGHNT and CDR2 YYREEE come from the germline V gene (reference sequence). Trimming stripped 0 bases from V and 2 bases from J, with 9 bases between. DNA for the CDR3: TGTGCCAGCAGCTTGGATTACGGGACCTACGAGCAGTACTTC. This encodes CASSLDYGTYEQYF.

CDR3 in DNA: TGTGCCAGTAGCACACCGGGGGACTACGAGCAGTACTTC. This sequence encodes CASSTPGDYEQYF. V gene TRBV19 combines with J gene TRBJ2-7; D is possibly TRBD2 (6 bases). Trimming stripped 6 bases from V and 3 bases from J, with 12 bases between. CDR3 length: 13 amino acids. CDR1 is LNHDA, CDR2 SQIVND, per germline (reference sequence).

The table lists this clone with many counts. Other DNA sequences of this sample code for an identical CDR3. The chain is built from TRBV18 and TRBJ1-1; no definite D call. Trimming shortened V by 0 bases and J by 0 bases, and 5 bases separated the two germline ends. Germline assignment: CDR1 KGHSH and CDR2 LQKENI. The CDR3 loop spans 14 amino acids. The CDR3 region is CASSPPSVNTEAFF. The CDR3 DNA reads TGTGCCAGCTCACCACCATCAGTGAACACTGAAGCTTTCTTT.

The chain is built from TRBV21-1 and TRBJ2-7; the D call of TRBD1 is as the table states it, not checked on the DNA. TRBV21-1 is a pseudogene locus. CDR3 size: 15 residues. The DNA for the CDR3 is TGTGCCAGCAGCAACACAGGAGAAGCACCCAGCGAGCAGTACTTC. It translates to CASSNTGEAPSEQYF.

The chain joins TRBV27 to TRBJ2-1; D gene uncertain. CDR1 MNHEY and CDR2 SMNVEV come from the germline V gene (reference sequence). The CDR3 totals 14 residues. V lost 5 bases to trimming and J lost 0 bases, with 8 bases between them. The CDR3 DNA sequence: TGTGCCAGCAGTCCACCCTACTCCTACAATGAGCAGTTCTTC. Amino acids: CASSPPYSYNEQFF.

J is TRBJ2-2 and V is TRBV3-1 (or the pseudogene TRBV3-2), with 11 bases that match TRBD2. Per germline, CDR1 LGHDT and CDR2 YNNKEL (reference sequence). There are 16 residues in the CDR3. J lost 7 bases, V lost 6 bases, and 10 bases had no gene match. CDR3 bases: TGTGCCAGCAGTCTTTTTAGCGGGGGGGCCGGCGGGGAGCTGTTTTTT. Amino acid sequence: CASSLFSGGAGGELFF.

To note about this clone: At the DNA level, this CDR3 is encoded by other sequences in the same sample as well. The rearrangement uses TRBV9 and TRBJ2-2; unclear D gene. V was shortened by 5 bases and J by 6 bases, with 11 bases between the two germline ends. This CDR3 comprises 13 residues. Germline CDR1 is SGDLS and CDR2 is YYNGEE. The DNA of the CDR3 is TGTGCCAGCAGTGCTGACTTCGCCGGGGAGCTGTTTTTT. Translated, it gives CASSADFAGELFF.

The DNA of the CDR3 is TGTGCCAGCAACAGCGGGGGGCCCGACACCGGGGAGCTGTTTTTT. Protein sequence: CASNSGGPDTGELFF. The V gene is TRBV2, the J gene TRBJ2-2; 9 nucleotides align to TRBD2. The CDR3 is 15 amino acids. The J segment lost 3 bases and the V segment lost 7 bases, leaving 6 bases of the junction unmatched. Germline V CDR1 and CDR2: SNHLY, FYNNEI.

The chain joins TRBV7-6 to TRBJ2-1; 7 bases align to TRBD2. This CDR3 spans 14 amino acids. The trim removed 6 bases at V and 8 bases at J, leaving 10 bases unmatched. Germline CDR1 SGHVS, CDR2 FNYEAQ. The CDR3 DNA is TGTGCCAGCAGTCCGGCGGGAGCCATAGATGAGCAGTTCTTC. Its protein is CASSPAGAIDEQFF.

For the CDR3, the DNA is TGTGCCAGCAGCCCAGACTCGACAGCTAACTATGGCTACACCTTC. Amino acid sequence: CASSPDSTANYGYTF. The chain carries TRBV9 and TRBJ1-2; possibly TRBD1 for D (5 bases). Germline loops: CDR1 SGDLS, CDR2 YYNGEE. This CDR3 is built from 15 residues. V lost 4 bases and J lost 0, with 13 bases in between.

The chain joins TRBV7-2 to TRBJ1-3; D not resolved. The V and J ends lost 2 bases and 4 bases respectively, with 6 bases between them. The CDR3 is 13 amino acids. Looked up from germline, CDR1 is SGHTA and CDR2 is FQGNSA. CDR3 residues: CASSLNRGNTIYF. CDR3 bases: TGTGCCAGCAGCTTAAACAGAGGAAACACCATATATTTT.

This clone was counted once. V usage is TRBV11-2 and J usage is TRBJ2-7; no reliable D call. V dropped 0 bases and J dropped 3 bases, with 9 bases sitting between them. Per the germline V gene, CDR1 is SGHAT and CDR2 is FQNNGV. There are 14 residues in the CDR3. The CDR3 DNA reads TGTGCCAGCAGCTTAGATCATCTCAGCTACGAGCAGTACTTC. It is translated as CASSLDHLSYEQYF. Filled out from reference TRBV11-2 and TRBJ2-7, the complete variable domain reads EAGVAQSPRYKIIEKRQSVAFWCNPISGHATLYWYQQILGQGPKLLIQFQNNGVVDDSQLPKDRFSAERLKGVDSTLKIQPAKLEDSAVYLCASSLDHLSYEQYFGPGTRLTVT.

This clone has just one count. The chain employs TRBV5-4 and TRBJ2-2, with 7 positions matching TRBD2. V lost 0 bases and J lost 3; bases outside the gene matches: 5. Germline V gene lookup returns CDR1 SGHNT and CDR2 YYREEE (reference sequence). The CDR3 extends over 16 amino acids. CDR3 coding DNA: TGTGCCAGCAGCTTGGGGAGCGGGGTGGACACCGGGGAGCTGTTTTTT. This encodes CASSLGSGVDTGELFF.

The rearrangement joins TRBV29-1 to TRBJ1-1, with 10 bases lining up with TRBD1. This CDR3 is built from 12 residues. Germline CDR1 reads SQVTM; CDR2 reads ANQGSEA. The CDR3 bases are TGCAGGAGCGGACAGGGGGACACTGAAGCTTTCTTT. Amino acid sequence: CRSGQGDTEAFF.

The rearrangement links TRBV19 to TRBJ2-1, with TRBD1 matching 8 bases. The V segment lost 6 bases and the J segment 7 bases; nucleotides outside the gene matches: 8. Per germline, CDR1 LNHDA and CDR2 SQIVND (reference sequence). CDR3 size: 14 residues. For the CDR3, the DNA is TGTGCCAGTAGCACGGACAGGGTGTGGAATGAGCAGTTCTTC. Its translation is CASSTDRVWNEQFF.

The chain has TRBV28 and TRBJ2-2, with 11 bases aligning to TRBD1. Germline V CDR1 and CDR2: MDHEN, SYDVKM. The CDR3 is 15 residues long. Trimming removed 3 bases from V and 7 bases from J; junction bases left unmatched: 4. The CDR3, as DNA: TGTGCCAGCAGTTTGCGGACAGGGGGCGGCGGGGAGCTGTTTTTT. Translation: CASSLRTGGGGELFF.

The chain's CDR3 is CASSSEGVNYGYTF. The DNA of the CDR3 is TGTGCCAGCAGCTCGGAGGGAGTAAACTATGGCTACACCTTC. This chain uses TRBV5-4 with TRBJ1-2; D gene unclear. This CDR3 has 14 residues. With 3 bases removed from V and 2 bases from J, the gap between germline ends came to 11 bases. Germline V gives CDR1 SGHNT, CDR2 YYREEE (reference sequence). The whole variable domain, filled in from reference TRBV5-4 and TRBJ1-2, reads ETGVTQSPTHLIKTRGQQVTLRCSSQSGHNTVSWYQQALGQGPQFIFQYYREEENGRGNFPPRFSGLQFPNYSSELNVNALELDDSALYLCASSSEGVNYGYTFGSGTRLTVV.

This clone was recorded a few times. The chain carries TRBV7-2 and TRBJ2-2, with a tentative D call TRBD1 (5 bases). Germline V CDR1 and CDR2: SGHTA, FQGNSA. The V end was cut by 3 bases, the J end by 1 base, with 9 bases between. CDR3 length: 15 residues. The CDR3 spells CASSFHTGNTGELFF. The CDR3 DNA is TGTGCCAGCAGCTTTCACACAGGGAACACCGGGGAGCTGTTTTTT.

This chain joins TRBV2 and TRBJ2-2; 8 positions agree with TRBD1. Germline V CDR1 and CDR2: SNHLY, FYNNEI. Losses at the gene ends were 6 bases for V and 0 bases for J; bases not matched to a gene: 3. The CDR3 extends over 15 amino acids. The chain's CDR3 is CASSSQGANTGELFF. The CDR3 bases are TGTGCCAGCAGCTCACAGGGGGCGAACACCGGGGAGCTGTTTTTT.

The rearrangement links TRBV5-4 to TRBJ1-3; D gene uncertain. The CDR3 loop spans 16 amino acids. Germline CDR1 and CDR2: SGHNT and YYREEE (reference sequence). V lost 3 bases to trimming and J lost 4 bases, with 17 bases between them. Written as DNA, the CDR3 is TGTGCCAGCAGCTGGGGAGGGCGCCAGGCCGGAAACACCATATATTTT. Translating it yields CASSWGGRQAGNTIYF.

J is TRBJ2-1 and V is TRBV14, with 11 bases lining up with TRBD2. J was trimmed by 8 bases and V by 5 bases; bases with no gene match: 8. Germline V gene data show CDR1 as SGHDN and CDR2 as FVKESK. CDR3 length equals 15 residues. The CDR3 loop is CASSKLAGGSDEQFF. The CDR3 nucleotides read TGTGCCAGCAGCAAATTAGCGGGAGGGTCGGATGAGCAGTTCTTC.

V and J are TRBV7-8 and TRBJ2-1, with TRBD1 matching over 7 bases. The CDR3 runs 17 residues. V dropped 1 base and J dropped 6; count of bases not matched to a gene: 12. Germline-derived CDR1 and CDR2 are SGHVS and FQNEAQ. The CDR3 nucleotides read TGTGCCAGCAGCTTAGTATTACGACAGGGTGGTTTCAATGAGCAGTTCTTC. It is translated as CASSLVLRQGGFNEQFF.

Only one count was recorded for this clone. The CDR3 protein is CASSFDSRSNQPQHF. CDR3 DNA: TGTGCCAGCAGTTTCGACAGCCGGAGCAATCAGCCCCAGCATTTT. The chain joins TRBV28 to TRBJ1-5; D possibly corresponds to TRBD1 (5 bases). Germline values: CDR1 MDHEN, CDR2 SYDVKM. This CDR3 comprises 15 residues. Trimming stripped 3 bases from V and 1 base from J, with 10 bases between. Looking up the rest from reference TRBV28 and TRBJ1-5 gives the full variable domain: DVKVTQSSRYLVKRTGEKVFLECVQDMDHENMFWYRQDPGLGLRLIYFSYDVKMKEKGDIPEGYSVSREKKERFSLILESASTNQTSMYLCASSFDSRSNQPQHFGDGTRLSIL.

The chain is built from TRBV11-1 and TRBJ1-1; D gene ambiguous. Germline CDR1 and CDR2: SGHAT and FQDESV (reference sequence). Trimming left V 3 bases short and J 1 base short, with 3 bases between. This CDR3 comprises 12 residues. The CDR3 DNA follows: TGTGCCAGCAGCTTGAGGAACACTGAAGCTTTCTTT. Translated, it gives CASSLRNTEAFF.

The V and J genes are TRBV7-2 and TRBJ2-7; 10 bases line up with TRBD2. This CDR3 has 15 residues. The ends lost 3 bases at V and 2 bases at J; junction bases unmatched: 4. Germline CDR1 and CDR2: SGHTA and FQGNSA. The CDR3: CASSFGLAAAYEQYF. The CDR3 DNA reads TGTGCCAGCAGCTTCGGACTAGCGGCAGCCTACGAGCAGTACTTC. Full variable domain (rest looked up from reference TRBV7-2 and TRBJ2-7): GAGVSQSPSNKVTEKGKDVELRCDPISGHTALYWYRQSLGQGLEFLIYFQGNSAPDKSGLPSDRFSAERTGGSVSTLTIQRTQQEDSAVYLCASSFGLAAAYEQYFGPGTRLTVT.

This clone came up a few times. The chain uses TRBV6-5 and TRBJ1-1; tentatively, D is TRBD1 (5 bases). From germline, CDR1 is MNHEY and CDR2 SVGAGI. V was clipped by 11 bases and J by 2 bases, with 18 bases between them. The CDR3 contains 14 residues. CDR3: CAAQIQGSNTEAFF. For the CDR3, the DNA is TGTGCCGCCCAGATCCAGGGTAGTAACACTGAAGCTTTCTTT.

This sequence joins TRBV12-3 or TRBV12-4 and TRBJ1-2, with D possibly matching TRBD1 (6 bases). The CDR3 is made up of 13 amino acids. The V gene lost 3 bases and the J gene lost 7 bases, with 12 bases spanning the gap. The chain's CDR3 is CASSLSRGFGYTF. Written as DNA, the CDR3 is TGTGCCAGCAGTTTGAGCAGGGGATTTGGCTACACCTTC.

This chain uses TRBV27 with TRBJ1-6; no firm D call. Looked up from germline, CDR1 is MNHEY and CDR2 is SMNVEV (reference sequence). The CDR3 contains 17 residues. Trimming shortened V by 2 bases and J by 6 bases, and 17 bases separated the two germline ends. The CDR3 here is CASSLPPRPEGNSPLHF. The CDR3 nucleotides are TGTGCCAGCAGTTTACCCCCCCGACCAGAGGGTAATTCACCCCTCCACTTT.